A selection of T cell receptor beta chains follows, all from one sample in a study of blood T cell repertoires in COVID-19. Profiling relied on immunoSEQ multiplex PCR, and the TCRdb table lists in-frame clones only, not all of them. The repertoire holds fewer than 20,000 clones, with roughly 91% as singletons. Sequenced input: peripheral blood. These receptors were taken from a human donor in a cohort sampled during active COVID-19. CDR3s include the opening cysteine and the closing phenylalanine or tryptophan. D genes are given only for firm matches. Rows give clone size only sometimes, using once, few, many, or a class for an expanded clone.

CASSRTSGGPPYEQYF	TGCGCCAGCAGTCGTACTAGCGGGGGTCCCCCCTACGAGCAGTACTTC	TRBJ2-7	TRBD2	TRBV5-1	-
CASSERMGGGTDTQYF	TGCGCCAGCAGTGAGCGAATGGGGGGAGGCACAGATACGCAGTATTTT	TRBJ2-3	-	TRBV10-1	-
CASSLGRKWETQYF	TGTGCCAGCAGCTTGGGTAGAAAATGGGAGACCCAGTACTTC	TRBJ2-5	-	TRBV5-8	-
CASSQEGTSGGKDEQFF	TGCGCCAGCAGCCAGGAGGGGACTAGCGGGGGTAAGGATGAGCAGTTCTTC	TRBJ2-1	TRBD2	TRBV4-3	once
CASSRRRASYEQYF	TGTGCCAGCAGCCGACGGAGGGCCTCCTACGAGCAGTACTTC	TRBJ2-7	-	TRBV9	-
CASSRIPRDTQYF	TGTGCCAGCAGCCGAATCCCCCGGGATACGCAGTATTTT	TRBJ2-3	-	TRBV21-1	-
CASSQDLTGWGELFF	TGTGCCAGCAGCCAAGATTTAACAGGGTGGGGGGAGCTGTTTTTT	TRBJ2-2	-	TRBV4-2	-
CSAPGQGSGSGANVLTF	TGCAGCGCGCCCGGACAGGGATCCGGCTCTGGGGCCAACGTCCTGACTTTC	TRBJ2-6	TRBD1	TRBV29-1	-
CASSESAGGVREQYF	TGTGCCAGCAGTGAATCAGCGGGGGGCGTACGCGAGCAGTACTTC	TRBJ2-7	TRBD2	TRBV6-1	once
CASSRDQGTGSSPLHF	TGCGCCAGCAGCCGAGATCAGGGGACAGGGAGTTCACCCCTCCACTTT	TRBJ1-6	TRBD1	TRBV4-3	-
CASSPQSAGGALETQYF	TGTGCCAGCAGCCCCCAGTCGGCGGGGGGGGCATTAGAGACCCAGTACTTC	TRBJ2-5	TRBD2	TRBV14	-
CASSERAGGGTDTQYF	TGTGCCAGCAGTGAGAGGGCGGGAGGCGGCACAGATACGCAGTATTTT	TRBJ2-3	TRBD2	TRBV6-1	-
CASSLSGVQETQYF	TGCGCCAGCAGCTTGTCGGGAGTGCAAGAGACCCAGTACTTC	TRBJ2-5	-	TRBV5-1	-
CASSLGRWAYEQYF	TGTGCCAGCAGCTTGGGCAGGTGGGCCTACGAGCAGTACTTC	TRBJ2-7	-	TRBV11-3	-
CASSSDRGRDRNIQYF	TGTGCCAGCAGTTCCGACAGGGGGAGGGATAGAAACATTCAGTACTTC	TRBJ2-4	TRBD1	TRBV6-2/TRBV6-3	-
CASSLGQSEAFF	TGTGCCAGCAGTTTGGGACAAAGTGAAGCTTTCTTT	TRBJ1-1	-	TRBV6-5	-
CAWSFPDRLQNIQYF	TGTGCCTGGAGTTTCCCTGACAGACTCCAAAACATTCAGTACTTC	TRBJ2-4	-	TRBV30	-
CASSYSGYRDTQYF	TGTGCCAGCAGTTACTCGGGATACAGGGATACGCAGTATTTT	TRBJ2-3	-	TRBV6-2/TRBV6-3	-
CASSFQGQGIGNTIYF	TGTGCCAGCAGCTTCCAGGGACAGGGGATTGGAAACACCATATATTTT	TRBJ1-3	TRBD1	TRBV7-9	few
CASSGGPSGSNEQFF	TGCGCCAGCAGTGGAGGGCCTAGCGGGAGCAATGAGCAGTTCTTC	TRBJ2-1	TRBD2	TRBV10-1	-
CASSLRGNTGELFF	TGTGCCAGCAGCTTGCGGGGGAACACCGGGGAGCTGTTTTTT	TRBJ2-2	-	TRBV7-3	-
CASSSHRRGVETQYF	TGTGCCAGCAGCTCCCATCGGCGGGGGGTGGAGACCCAGTACTTC	TRBJ2-5	TRBD2	TRBV7-9	-
CASSQRGSGNTIYF	TGTGCCAGCAGCCAAAGGGGGTCTGGAAACACCATATATTTT	TRBJ1-3	-	TRBV5-4	-
CASSPGLAGAFLHF	TGTGCCAGCAGCCCAGGACTAGCGGGAGCTTTCCTCCATTTT	TRBJ2-3	TRBD2	TRBV7-9	-
CASSFLSGARTDTQYF	TGTGCCAGCAGCTTTTTAAGCGGGGCCCGCACAGATACGCAGTATTTT	TRBJ2-3	TRBD2	TRBV7-6	-
CASSLAAGGGTQYF	TGCGCCAGCAGCTTGGCTGCGGGAGGAGGGACCCAGTACTTC	TRBJ2-5	TRBD2	TRBV5-1	-
CATSSFGTGAWNTEAFF	TGTGCCACCAGCAGTTTCGGGACAGGGGCCTGGAACACTGAAGCTTTCTTT	TRBJ1-1	TRBD1	TRBV15	-